This T cell receptor beta chain was obtained from a study of monozygotic twins with cystic fibrosis. Sequenced by immunoSEQ multiplex PCR; TCRdb stores in-frame clones only, minus some. The repertoire holds 25,000 to 40,000 clones, with just over 95% as singletons. Study-wide points: In this small cohort, shared CDR3 numbers showed no association with age, concordance or disease severity. V usage most resembled the co-twin in 13 of 16 pairs.

Points on this clone: Its antigen remains unidentified.

Between the trimmed V and J ends, which lost 1 base and 0 bases, there was a span of 7 bases. CDR3 length: 15 amino acids. CDR1 SGHTA and CDR2 FQGNSA come from the germline V gene. The rearrangement uses TRBV7-2 and TRBJ1-3, with no clear D. Sequences were obtained from blood. This TCR derives from a girl aged 2-15 years with cystic fibrosis. The CDR3 sequence: CASSLDPGSGNTIYF. The CDR3 bases are TGTGCCAGCAGCTTAGATCCGGGCTCTGGAAACACCATATATTTT.